These 6 T cell receptor beta chains were sequenced from one sample in a study of blood T cell repertoires in COVID-19. Sequencing used immunoSEQ multiplex PCR; TCRdb keeps in-frame clones, though not all of them. This sample has 100,000 to 150,000 clones, with roughly nine tenths found just once. Sequenced: peripheral blood. Receptors originate from a man between 70 and 80 years old who had recovered from COVID-19.

The chain couples TRBV7-8 to TRBJ2-1, with 7 positions matching TRBD2. Germline V gives CDR1 SGHVS, CDR2 FQNEAQ. This CDR3 spans 16 amino acids. Trimming at V came to 2 bases and at J to 9 bases, leaving 13 bases not matched to a gene. The CDR3 DNA is TGTGCCAGCAGCTTACCCCAGACTAGCTCGACGGCTGAGCAGTTCTTC. It translates to CASSLPQTSSTAEQFF.

This clone was picked up one time. The sample has other DNA sequences that encode this CDR3 too. The chain joins TRBV5-1 to TRBJ2-1; D is unresolved. Per germline, CDR1 SGHRS and CDR2 YFSETQ. V dropped 0 bases and J dropped 1 base, with 8 bases sitting between them. CDR3 size: 15 residues. The CDR3 reads CASSLGSGSYNEQFF. The CDR3 DNA sequence: TGCGCCAGCAGCTTGGGGAGTGGGTCCTACAATGAGCAGTTCTTC.

The chain recombines TRBV28 with TRBJ1-1, with TRBD1 as a possible D gene (6 bases). Per the germline V gene, CDR1 is MDHEN and CDR2 is SYDVKM. V was clipped by 2 bases and J by 5 bases, with 18 bases between them. The CDR3 loop spans 16 amino acids. This CDR3 is CASSLKVPGRGTEAFF. Written as DNA, the CDR3 is TGTGCCAGCAGTTTAAAAGTTCCAGGGAGGGGGACTGAAGCTTTCTTT.

This chain connects TRBV13 to TRBJ1-2; tentative D call: TRBD1 (5 bases). This CDR3 has 16 amino acids. Germline loops: CDR1 PRHDT, CDR2 FYEKMQ (reference sequence). The V and J ends lost 0 bases and 4 bases respectively, with 15 bases between them. CDR3 region: CASSLGGGTPSYGYTF. In nucleotides, the CDR3 is TGTGCCAGCAGCTTAGGCGGGGGGACTCCGTCCTATGGCTACACCTTC.

The chain couples TRBV4-2 to TRBJ2-7; D is unclear. V lost 1 base to trimming and J lost 1 base, with 8 bases between them. The germline V gene has CDR1 LGHNA and CDR2 YNFKEQ. This CDR3 region has 14 residues. CDR3 region: CASSQAILSYEQYF. The CDR3 DNA is TGTGCCAGCAGCCAAGCTATCTTGTCCTACGAGCAGTACTTC.

In nucleotides, the CDR3 is TGTGCCAGCAGCTTAGGTATAGCGGGCGGCTCCTACGAGCAGTACTTC. Translating it yields CASSLGIAGGSYEQYF. This chain connects TRBV7-6 to TRBJ2-7, with 7 nucleotides matching TRBD2. This CDR3 comprises 16 residues. Trimming at V came to 1 base and at J to 0 bases, leaving 6 bases not matched to a gene. Germline CDR1 and CDR2: SGHVS and FNYEAQ.